This T cell receptor (beta chain) was recorded in a study of regulatory T cells in long-lasting Graves disease. Background on the study: By definition, persistent Graves' disease involved antithyroid drugs for over 5 years alongside positive TSH receptor antibodies. Findings and caveats of the study: The analysis examined peripheral blood only and excluded thyroid tissue. Patients with persistent disease showed a bias toward TRBV28, TRBJ1-2 and TRBJ2-5.

HTBI primers from iRepertoire and Arm-PCR of CDR3 regions yielded the TCR beta libraries. In the authors' methods: Taken together, the samples had 62 TRBV and some 15 TRBJ segments identified. TCRdb reprocessed the multiplex PCR reads with MiXCR, giving one entry per CDR3 protein. TCRdb assigned the V and J calls; the authors' analysis was not used. Of 400,000 or so distinct CDR3 sequences listed, less than 25% are singletons. This clonotype was seen more than once but under ten times. The antigen is undetermined. Documented time point: persistent/refractory GD, antithyroid drugs over 5 years with positive TRAb. PBMCs were the source of the RNA used for TCR sequencing. Trimming removed 3 bases from V and 4 bases from J, with 10 bases in between. The CDR3 runs 12 residues. Germline V gene lookup returns CDR1 SQVTM and CDR2 ANQGSEA.

The chain links TRBV29-1 to TRBJ2-7, with a weak D call TRBD1 (7 bases). The source is a female donor with Graves disease. The material sequenced was peripheral blood mononuclear cells (PBMCs), taken when the disease was refractory, from a patient treated with antithyroid drugs. DNA for the CDR3: TGCAGCGTTGAGGCAGGGGGGTACGAGCAGTACTTC. It is translated as CSVEAGGYEQYF.